The entry below describes one T cell receptor beta chain. This record comes from a study of blood T cell repertoires in COVID-19. About the study: The analysed material was cDNA or gDNA that came from T cells, B-cell-depleted T cells, or PBMCs.

Germline CDR1 and CDR2: MRHNA and SNTAGT. The CDR3 extends over 15 amino acids. The V segment lost 2 bases and the J segment 5 bases; nucleotides outside the gene matches: 7. Authors' methods: For nucleated cells, counts were estimated from reference gene primer amplification. Clones were read by immunoSEQ multiplex PCR, and TCRdb kept only the in-frame ones, dropping some. V and J calls and clone size follow that table, whereas D and trimming were derived from the DNA. The sample records approximately 470,000 clones, roughly nine tenths being singletons. Clinical history as reported by participants underpinned cohort assignment. Recovered participants had two consecutive negative NP/OP PCR tests, healthcare professional clearance, or symptom resolution.

The chain combines TRBV6-4 with TRBJ2-7, with 9 bases lining up with TRBD2. Sequencing was performed on PBMCs or T cells enriched from blood (not recorded which). This TCR came from a woman aged 18-30 years who had recovered from COVID-19. The CDR3 DNA is TGTGCCAGCAGTGACGGTGTAGCGGGGGTCCACGAGCAGTACTTC. Amino acids: CASSDGVAGVHEQYF.